The present entry profiles one TCR beta chain with its context. Its antigen target is currently unknown. Base qualities are not provided; no much larger clone lies one nucleotide away. The CDR3 has 16 amino acids, counting the end cysteine and phenylalanine. The DNA shown is the 48-base CDR3, in frame from base 1. Trimming removed 4 bases from V and 6 bases from J; the gene matches leave 12 bases unexplained. As encoded in the germline V gene, CDR1 is SGDLS while CDR2 is YYNGEE. Library preparation employed PCR. TCRdb shows the sequencer as Illumina HiSeq 2500. Molecular barcoding was employed in the preparation of TCR libraries, with unique molecular identifiers being used to normalize TCRbeta repertoire quantification. The public reads were reanalyzed by TCRdb: fastp trimming at Q25, MiXCR alignment, in-frame beta chains only. Duplicate CDR3 protein sequences are folded into a single record with the most common DNA and genes. The sample data list approximately 520,000 distinct CDR3 sequences, and more than 9.5% of these were observed just once. Jointly, the top ten make up about 14% of the sample.

This entry belongs to a study of T-cell reconstitution after alpha-beta-depleted transplantation in children (dated by TCRdb to the mid-2010s). At the level of the whole study: The study quantitatively tracked T-cell immune reconstitution after TCRalphabeta/CD19-depleted allogeneic hematopoietic cell transplantation in children using TCR repertoire profiling.

The paper as a whole reports these results and caveats: Over the following months the frequencies of hyperexpanded clones went down, and after one year T-cell counts and TCRbeta diversity were mostly credited to newly produced T cells. Apparently early alphabetaT-cell count recovery about two months after transplant reportedly relied on only several hundred rapidly expanded clones derived from non-depleted graft cells. In some patients, the high TCRbeta diversity seen at day 60 was put down to recipient T cells and intrathymic progenitors that had survived conditioning.

Sample treatment or condition, as interpreted from the label and publication: allogeneic hematopoietic cell transplantation with graft depleted of TCRalphabeta T cells and CD19 B cells. TCRalphabeta/CD19-depleted allogeneic hematopoietic cell grafts were given to the transplant recipients, all of whom were children. The chain is assembled from TRBV9 and TRBJ1-3; 8 middle bases align to TRBD1. Sequencing was performed on PBMCs, mostly from graft donor cells, taken 180 days after TCRalphabeta/CD19-depleted stem cell transplant. The origin of this receptor is a female patient aged 2 to 10 who had a stem cell transplant for aplastic anemia, so the T cells may come from the graft donor. The nucleotide sequence is given as TGTGCCAGCAGCCGAAGACGACAGGGGTATGAAAACACCATATATTTT. It codes for CASSRRRQGYENTIYF.